This TCR beta chain was sequenced during a study of blood T cell repertoires in COVID-19. TCRdb's table, derived via immunoSEQ multiplex PCR, lists solely in-frame clones and lacks some. The data contain a few hundred thousand clones, roughly 90% of them singletons. The CDR3 has 15 residues. V lost 0 bases and J 1 base, leaving 11 bases between the germline ends. Germline lookup yields CDR1 SGHTS and CDR2 YDEGEE. The participants were between roughly 18 and 100 years old and came from about two dozen US areas. Self-reported history from a screening survey and questionnaire set each donor's cohort. The specimen sequenced was PBMCs or T cells enriched from blood (not recorded which). The V call is TRBV5-8, the J call TRBJ2-7; tentative D call: TRBD1 (5 bases). This TCR came from a woman in her 30s who had recovered from COVID-19. CDR3 nucleotides: TGTGCCAGCAGCTTGGGTGCAGGGTGGTCCTACGAGCAGTACTTC. Translated, it gives CASSLGAGWSYEQYF.